Given below is one T cell receptor beta chain in context. The sample originates from a study of blood T cells in healthy people across ages. The V gene lost 5 bases and the J gene lost 3 bases, with 16 bases spanning the gap. Germline loops: CDR1 SEHNR, CDR2 FQNEAQ (reference sequence). This CDR3 is built from 15 residues. Then a second PCR, running roughly 7 to 11 cycles, was carried out with a sample-barcoded 5' primer and a J-beta primer mix. TCRdb passed the 5' RACE reads through MiXCR, listing each CDR3 protein once. The table shows more than 900,000 distinct CDR3 sequences, with under 30% occurring only once. No fewer than 5.5 micrograms of total RNA were isolated from every sample. The same data also contributed to another study, on T cells of mothers and their children.

This rearrangement joins TRBV7-9 to TRBJ1-2; TRBD1 is a possible D gene (5 bases). The receptor was isolated from a girl aged 2 to 9 in good health. The specimen sequenced was blood. The CDR3 region is CASSVRDGHDYGYTF. The CDR3 DNA reads as TGTGCCAGCAGCGTCAGAGACGGACACGACTATGGCTACACCTTC.